This T cell receptor beta chain was recorded in a study of T cells in localized non-small cell lung cancer. Generated by immunoSEQ multiplex PCR, the TCRdb table keeps only in-frame clones and is missing some. The sample consists of about 40,000 clones, around 84% of them appearing once. The ends lost 2 bases at V and 0 bases at J; junction bases unmatched: 2. Germline assignment: CDR1 MNHEY and CDR2 SMNVEV (reference sequence). This CDR3 is 15 amino acids long. A remark on this clone: Its antigen is not known.

The study, taken as a whole, reports: T cell clonality was highest in uninvolved adjacent lung, above tumor. Of the top 100 tumor clones, median around 60 were in adjacent lung, approximately 28 among its top 100. It remains possible that heterogeneity exists, since only one tumor region was sequenced. Higher T cell density in the blood was associated with longer overall survival, whereas higher adjacent-lung clonality associated with shorter survival.

The chain is built from TRBV27 and TRBJ2-3, with 7 bases lining up with TRBD1. Sequencing used peripheral blood, obtained before any cancer treatment. The clonotype was recovered from a man aged 18 to 50 with stage I lung adenocarcinoma. The DNA of the CDR3 is TGTGCCAGCAGTTTAGAGGGGGCCAGCACAGATACGCAGTATTTT. Translated: CASSLEGASTDTQYF.